The 14 T cell receptor beta chains below were found in one sample sequenced in a study of molecular identifiers for immune sequencing clone quantification. TCRdb reprocessed the PCR reads with MiXCR, giving one entry per CDR3 protein. The sample shows roughly 93,000 distinct CDR3 sequences, around 19% of them seen only once. The sequenced sample consisted of naive CD8+ T cells from blood, with Jurkat cell RNA spiked in. Subset meaning: FACS-sorted CD8+CD4-CCR7+CD45RA+ naive T cells. The receptors were sampled from a human donor in good health. Some libraries in this study had Jurkat cell RNA spiked in.

This clonotype was picked up many times. The rearrangement links TRBV6-2 or TRBV6-3 to TRBJ2-3; D may be TRBD2 (5 bases). Germline values: CDR1 MNHEY, CDR2 SVGEGT. V gave up 2 bases and J gave up 4 bases, with 16 bases separating them. This CDR3 spans 16 amino acids. The CDR3 nucleotides read TGTGCCAGCAGTTACCTACGGGGAGTCGCGTCAGATACGCAGTATTTT. This encodes CASSYLRGVASDTQYF.

This clonotype was seen ten or more times. The rearrangement joins TRBV5-6 to TRBJ2-1; TRBD1 aligns across 9 bases. Germline loops: CDR1 SGHDT, CDR2 YYEEEE. V trimming: 3 bases; J trimming: 9 bases; junction bases outside the gene matches: 10. The CDR3 covers 15 residues. This CDR3 is CASSWGTGLGGEQFF. The CDR3 DNA follows: TGTGCCAGCAGCTGGGGGACAGGGCTTGGCGGTGAGCAGTTCTTC.

As regards this clonotype: A much larger clonotype is one base distant, so this may be a read error. The J gene is TRBJ2-7, the V gene TRBV10-3; 7 nucleotides agree with TRBD1. This CDR3 is built from 15 residues. Germline V gene sequence: CDR1 ENHRY, CDR2 SYGVKD. CDR3 in DNA: TGTGCCATCAGTGAGTCCCGACAGGGTTCCTACAAGCAGTACTTC. It translates to CAISESRQGSYKQYF.

This clonotype was observed at least ten times. V usage is TRBV3-1 and J usage is TRBJ2-3; 8 nucleotides line up with TRBD2. The germline CDR1 and CDR2 sequences are LGHDT and YNNKEL (reference sequence). CDR3 length equals 16 residues. Losses at the gene ends were 4 bases for V and 4 bases for J; bases not matched to a gene: 10. CDR3 protein: CASSPGLAHKPDTQYF. For the CDR3, the DNA is TGTGCCAGCAGCCCCGGACTAGCTCACAAGCCAGATACGCAGTATTTT.

This clonotype was observed at least ten times. This rearrangement joins TRBV5-4 to TRBJ2-2, with D uncertain. The CDR3 has 13 amino acids. Germline loops: CDR1 SGHNT, CDR2 YYREEE (reference sequence). Trimming took off 3 bases at V and 6 bases at J, with 9 bases between the two ends. CDR3 nucleotide sequence: TGTGCCAGCAGCTCCTGGGGTTCCGGGGAGCTGTTTTTT. Its protein product is CASSSWGSGELFF.

This clonotype was counted many times. The rearrangement links TRBV29-1 to TRBJ2-2, with a weak D call TRBD1 (6 bases). The CDR3 covers 15 residues. Germline CDR1 is SQVTM and CDR2 is ANQGSEA. V lost 4 bases and J 2 bases, leaving 14 bases between the germline ends. Written as DNA, the CDR3 is TGCAGCGTTGCGTCCCCGGGACACAACACCGGGGAGCTGTTTTTT. Amino acid sequence: CSVASPGHNTGELFF.

This clonotype was seen repeatedly, ten times or more. The chain carries TRBV6-5 and TRBJ2-3, with 13 bases identical to TRBD2. The CDR3 has 16 residues. J lost 1 base, V lost 6 bases, and 4 bases had no gene match. The germline gives CDR1 MNHEY, CDR2 SVGAGI. Here the CDR3 DNA reads TGTGCCAGCAGACGACTAGCGGGGGGCCGCACAGATACGCAGTATTTT. Translated: CASRRLAGGRTDTQYF.

This clonotype has at least ten counts. The chain joins TRBV6-6 to TRBJ2-3, with D perhaps TRBD1 or TRBD2 (5 bases each). V lost 2 bases to trimming and J lost 6 bases, with 9 bases between them. Germline-derived CDR1 and CDR2 are MNHNY and SVGAGI (reference sequence). This CDR3 comprises 13 residues. The CDR3 bases are TGTGCCAGCAGTTACGGGACCCCGGATACGCAGTATTTT. Translating it yields CASSYGTPDTQYF.

This clonotype was counted at least ten times. The genes are TRBV27 and TRBJ2-7; D gene ambiguous. The CDR3 spans 15 residues. Germline CDR1 is MNHEY and CDR2 is SMNVEV (reference sequence). Trimming pared 9 bases from V and 2 bases from J, leaving 20 bases between. In nucleotides, the CDR3 is TGTGCCAGTCAGAGTCTCCTAGGGCAGACCTACGAGCAGTACTTC. It is translated as CASQSLLGQTYEQYF.

Points on this clonotype: The DNA is left out, because the CDR3 cannot be placed on it with certainty; the CDR3 is given as TCRdb lists it. The chain employs TRBV5-1 and TRBJ2-7; the table assigns TRBD1, which was not confirmed against the DNA. The CDR3 is 15 residues long, counting both termini. Looked up from germline, CDR1 is SGHRS and CDR2 is YFSETQ. The CDR3 loop reads CASSWGPGAGYEQHF.

With regard to this clonotype: This sequence may be a read error, since a much larger clone differs from it by one base. V and J are TRBV13 and TRBJ2-3; either TRBD1 or TRBD2 may supply D (6 bases each). V lost 5 bases to trimming and J lost 6 bases, with 15 bases between them. Per germline, CDR1 PRHDT and CDR2 FYEKMQ (reference sequence). CDR3 length: 14 residues. For the CDR3, the DNA is TGTGCCAGCAGCCTGAACAGGGCGGGGGATACGCAGTATTTT. Translation: CASSLNRAGDTQYF. The complete variable domain, with remaining parts taken from reference TRBV13 and TRBJ2-3, reads AAGVIQSPRHLIKEKRETATLKCYPIPRHDTVYWYQQGPGQDPQFLISFYEKMQSDKGSIPDRFSAQQFSDYHSELNMSSLELGDSALYFCASSLNRAGDTQYFGPGTRLTVL.

Comments on this clonotype: This may come from a read error, since a much larger clone is one base off. The genes are TRBV12-3 or TRBV12-4 and TRBJ2-1, with 9 nucleotides matching TRBD1. This CDR3 spans 15 amino acids. The CDR3 nucleotides read TGTGCCAGCAGACGGACAGGGGCCACCTACAATGAGCAGCTCTTC. Translating gives CASRRTGATYNEQLF.

This clonotype was recorded many times. V is TRBV3-1 and J is TRBJ2-2; no clear D gene. Per the germline V gene, CDR1 is LGHDT and CDR2 is YNNKEL (reference sequence). V lost 0 bases and J lost 4, with 9 bases in between. The CDR3 has 15 residues. The CDR3, as DNA: TGTGCCAGCAGCCAAGAGGGTTCGGGCACCGGGGAGCTGTTTTTT. Translating gives CASSQEGSGTGELFF.

J is TRBJ2-1 and V is TRBV4-3; no definite D call. CDR1 LGHNA and CDR2 YSLEER come from the germline V gene. V gave up 0 bases and J gave up 4 bases, with 10 bases separating them. The CDR3 length is 15 residues. Here the CDR3 reads CASSQDSTEYNEQFF. DNA of the CDR3: TGCGCCAGCAGCCAAGATAGTACAGAATACAATGAGCAGTTCTTC.